This is a list of T cell receptor beta chains from one sample in a study of T-cell memory formation after mild COVID-19. TCRdb re-analysed the 5' RACE reads in MiXCR, keeping a single row per CDR3 protein. In the table there are about 560,000 distinct CDR3 sequences, roughly 21% of which are singletons. Sequencing was done on a sample of PBMCs or a T cell subset sorted from them (not recorded which). The receptors shown here come from an adult woman who had mild COVID-19 (a few samples of this study predate the infection). Cell type and time point are not known. Each CDR3 is given without its conserved first and last residue. Fields, in order: V gene, J gene, CDR3 protein.

v_gene: TRBV15; j_gene: TRBJ1-2; CDR3aa: ATSREVSGYT
v_gene: TRBV7-3; j_gene: TRBJ2-5; CDR3aa: ASSSDPDQTQY
v_gene: TRBV25-1; j_gene: TRBJ1-1; CDR3aa: ASSEVRGAEAF
v_gene: TRBV6-6; j_gene: TRBJ1-1; CDR3aa: ASRLDRLNTEAF
v_gene: TRBV14; j_gene: TRBJ1-5; CDR3aa: ASSLGTEQPQH
v_gene: TRBV7-9; j_gene: TRBJ2-1; CDR3aa: ASSFPGGRGANEQF
v_gene: TRBV4-3; j_gene: TRBJ1-2; CDR3aa: ASSQLLGQGNYGYT
v_gene: TRBV5-6; j_gene: TRBJ2-2; CDR3aa: ASSLVWGHTGELF
v_gene: TRBV11-3; j_gene: TRBJ2-2; CDR3aa: ASSLGSPLNTGELF
v_gene: TRBV7-9; j_gene: TRBJ2-7; CDR3aa: ASSSSDRGGEQY
v_gene: TRBV5-1; j_gene: TRBJ1-1; CDR3aa: ASSLPGQGPTEAF
v_gene: TRBV9; j_gene: TRBJ2-7; CDR3aa: ASSVTSGRKYEQY
v_gene: TRBV19; j_gene: TRBJ1-1; CDR3aa: ASSTTTGKANTEAF
v_gene: TRBV3-1; j_gene: TRBJ1-2; CDR3aa: ASSQSDRTDYGYT
v_gene: TRBV20-1; j_gene: TRBJ1-2; CDR3aa: SRRGPYGYT
v_gene: TRBV14; j_gene: TRBJ2-7; CDR3aa: ASSQTGRPYEQY
v_gene: TRBV5-1; j_gene: TRBJ2-3; CDR3aa: ASNVDSSTDTQY
v_gene: TRBV30; j_gene: TRBJ2-1; CDR3aa: AWSVPADEQF
v_gene: TRBV6-1; j_gene: TRBJ1-1; CDR3aa: ASSEPPLDTEAF
v_gene: TRBV7-8; j_gene: TRBJ1-1; CDR3aa: ASSLVPGVILNTEAF
v_gene: TRBV25-1; j_gene: TRBJ1-1; CDR3aa: ASSGGGFGAF
v_gene: TRBV6-5; j_gene: TRBJ1-1; CDR3aa: ASQGAGGNTEAF
v_gene: TRBV12-3/TRBV12-4; j_gene: TRBJ2-1; CDR3aa: ASNLGGSNEQF
v_gene: TRBV15; j_gene: TRBJ1-1; CDR3aa: ATSRDPTGGPEAF
v_gene: TRBV11-1; j_gene: TRBJ2-1; CDR3aa: ASSKGLDNEQF
v_gene: TRBV7-2; j_gene: TRBJ1-2; CDR3aa: ASSLERTGDYGYT
v_gene: TRBV20-1; j_gene: TRBJ2-5; CDR3aa: SARAGLQETQY
v_gene: TRBV30; j_gene: TRBJ2-1; CDR3aa: AWSVRLIEQF
v_gene: TRBV5-1; j_gene: TRBJ1-1; CDR3aa: ASSLGRNMNTEAF
v_gene: TRBV11-2; j_gene: TRBJ2-5; CDR3aa: ASSLGGVPQETQY
v_gene: TRBV20-1; j_gene: TRBJ2-2; CDR3aa: SAAALAGDTGELF
v_gene: TRBV6-2/TRBV6-3; j_gene: TRBJ1-2; CDR3aa: ASSTGVLGYT
v_gene: TRBV7-6; j_gene: TRBJ1-6; CDR3aa: ASSWGEDSPLH
v_gene: TRBV12-3/TRBV12-4; j_gene: TRBJ1-1; CDR3aa: ASSDRGAMNTEAF
v_gene: TRBV2; j_gene: TRBJ2-1; CDR3aa: ASSGGGSLMGV
v_gene: TRBV24-1; j_gene: TRBJ2-2; CDR3aa: ATSDPRGGGGELF
v_gene: TRBV4-3; j_gene: TRBJ2-2; CDR3aa: ASSQDKGGRATTGELF
v_gene: TRBV5-1; j_gene: TRBJ2-4; CDR3aa: ASSLVDGGAKNIQY
v_gene: TRBV6-5; j_gene: TRBJ2-2; CDR3aa: ASRWVGRGTGELF
v_gene: TRBV2; j_gene: TRBJ1-3; CDR3aa: ASSRSPSGNTIY
v_gene: TRBV30; j_gene: TRBJ2-1; CDR3aa: AWSGAREQF
v_gene: TRBV12-3/TRBV12-4; j_gene: TRBJ1-2; CDR3aa: ASSLNNYGYT
v_gene: TRBV7-8; j_gene: TRBJ2-7; CDR3aa: ASSPSASLYEQY
v_gene: TRBV29-1; j_gene: TRBJ2-2; CDR3aa: SGGEGRNTGELF
v_gene: TRBV12-3/TRBV12-4; j_gene: TRBJ2-7; CDR3aa: ASSSRGGALSEQY
v_gene: TRBV25-1; j_gene: TRBJ2-1; CDR3aa: ASSEYTGTSGYNEQF
v_gene: TRBV12-3/TRBV12-4; j_gene: TRBJ2-1; CDR3aa: ASSTSRQYNEQF
v_gene: TRBV7-9; j_gene: TRBJ2-7; CDR3aa: ASSLSPVRDSPYEQY
v_gene: TRBV24-1; j_gene: TRBJ2-3; CDR3aa: ATSGGTSADTQY
v_gene: TRBV7-2; j_gene: TRBJ1-2; CDR3aa: ASSFWGSYGYT
v_gene: TRBV25-1; j_gene: TRBJ1-1; CDR3aa: ASSLGIGATVNTEAF
v_gene: TRBV20-1; j_gene: TRBJ2-1; CDR3aa: SAFAPTTPKSYNEQF
v_gene: TRBV5-1; j_gene: TRBJ2-1; CDR3aa: ASRWAGDNEQF